The 24 T cell receptor beta chains given below trace back to one sample, sequenced in a study of T cell responses to AZD1222 COVID-19 vaccine (dated by TCRdb to the early 2020s). Receptors were amplified or captured by the immunoSEQ multiplex PCR assay. TCRdb holds this immuneACCESS table with in-frame rearrangements only. Some clones are missing; in checked studies, unresolved V genes explain under half, and the rest has no known cause. The sample contains about 140,000 clones, just over 90% of them found a single time. The top ten constitute around 0.9% of the sample. This specimen's time point label, interpreted: baseline before first vaccination. The treatment or condition label of this sample denotes: meningococcal conjugate vaccine given as trial control. This specimen consisted of peripheral blood, obtained on day 0 of MenACWY control vaccination. These receptors were obtained from an adult in good health.

The chain uses TRBV28 and TRBJ2-3; TRBD2 matches at 7 bases. From germline, CDR1 is MDHEN and CDR2 SYDVKM. CDR3 length: 16 amino acids. After removal of 4 bases from V and 3 bases from J, the junction contained 10 bases not matched to a gene. In DNA form, the CDR3 reads TGTGCCAGCAGTTCGACCGCGGGAGCGGGAACAGATACGCAGTATTTT. As protein: CASSSTAGAGTDTQYF.

The chain uses TRBV6-5 and TRBJ1-1; possible D gene TRBD1, 5 bases. CDR1 and CDR2 (germline): MNHEY, SVGAGI. V was trimmed by 2 bases and J by 1 base, leaving 11 bases between them. The CDR3 spans 15 residues. The CDR3, as DNA: TGTGCCAGCAGTTACGGGGCAGTTGAGAACACTGAAGCTTTCTTT. Amino acids: CASSYGAVENTEAFF.

This clone was found once. This sequence joins TRBV7-8 and TRBJ2-7; 7 nucleotides match TRBD1. Germline loops: CDR1 SGHVS, CDR2 FQNEAQ. The J segment lost 2 bases and the V segment lost 5 bases, leaving 9 bases of the junction unmatched. The CDR3 spans 15 residues. CDR3 sequence (DNA): TGTGCCAGCAGCACGGCGAGGACAGGCCCCTACGAGCAGTACTTC. Translating gives CASSTARTGPYEQYF.

CDR3 nucleotides: TGTGCCAGCAGCCGCGGTCCGGGCCGGGGATCGTCAGATACGCAGTATTTT. It codes for CASSRGPGRGSSDTQYF. The chain combines TRBV14 with TRBJ2-3; possibly TRBD2 for D (5 bases). Trimming took 4 bases from V and 4 from J, leaving 21 bases between them. Germline CDR1 and CDR2: SGHDN and FVKESK. This CDR3 contains 17 residues.

V is TRBV24-1 and J is TRBJ1-2; 8 bases align to TRBD1. Germline V gene data show CDR1 as KGHDR and CDR2 as SFDVKD. The junction had 8 bases not matched to a gene; V was cut back by 2 bases and J by 7 bases. The CDR3 spans 15 residues. CDR3 sequence: CATSDSWTGNSGYTF. CDR3 nucleotide sequence: TGTGCCACCAGTGATTCATGGACAGGGAATTCTGGCTACACCTTC.

The chain employs TRBV7-9 and TRBJ2-7; possible D gene TRBD2, 5 bases. The CDR3 spans 15 residues. Germline V gene lookup returns CDR1 SEHNR and CDR2 FQNEAQ (reference sequence). Trimming left V 0 bases short and J 0 bases short, with 9 bases between. CDR3 nucleotide sequence: TGTGCCAGCAGCTTAGCGGGAGACTTCTCCTACGAGCAGTACTTC. It translates to CASSLAGDFSYEQYF.

This sequence joins TRBV6-5 and TRBJ2-3, with unresolved D. V was clipped by 3 bases and J by 2 bases, with 6 bases between them. Germline loops: CDR1 MNHEY, CDR2 SVGAGI. There are 13 residues in the CDR3. CDR3: CASSYSNTDTQYF. Written as DNA, the CDR3 is TGTGCCAGCAGTTATAGCAACACAGATACGCAGTATTTT.

As to this clone: Other DNA sequences in this sample translate to the same CDR3. The gene calls are TRBV12-3 or TRBV12-4 and TRBJ1-1, with D possibly matching TRBD1 (5 bases). The length of the CDR3 is 13 residues. Trimming stripped 3 bases from V and 4 bases from J, with 9 bases between. CDR3 loop: CASSFTGGTEAFF. The CDR3 region has the DNA TGTGCCAGCAGTTTCACAGGCGGCACTGAAGCTTTCTTT.

The chain uses TRBV19 and TRBJ1-1; unclear D gene. This CDR3 has 14 residues. CDR1 LNHDA and CDR2 SQIVND come from the germline V gene (reference sequence). The ends were cut back, 5 bases at V and 0 bases at J, with 10 bases in the middle. This CDR3 is CASSLSAMNTEAFF. The CDR3, as DNA: TGTGCCAGTAGTCTTTCAGCCATGAACACTGAAGCTTTCTTT.

The chain uses TRBV18 and TRBJ2-7; TRBD1 matches 10 bases. Trimming took 6 bases from V and 0 from J; bases not matched to a gene: 5. Per germline, CDR1 KGHSH and CDR2 LQKENI. CDR3 size: 15 residues. The CDR3 spells CASSTGTGVSYEQYF. The CDR3 region has the DNA TGTGCCAGCTCGACAGGGACAGGGGTCTCCTACGAGCAGTACTTC.

Only one count was recorded for this clone. This chain uses TRBV19 with TRBJ2-7; D is perhaps TRBD1 or TRBD2 (5 bases each). The V and J ends lost 6 bases and 3 bases respectively, with 15 bases between them. The CDR3 is 14 amino acids. Germline assignment: CDR1 LNHDA and CDR2 SQIVND (reference sequence). Here the CDR3 reads CASREPGPYYEQYF. In DNA form, the CDR3 reads TGTGCCAGTAGGGAACCGGGACCTTACTACGAGCAGTACTTC.

The chain uses TRBV7-7 and TRBJ2-1; TRBD1 matches at 11 bases. Germline V CDR1 and CDR2: SSHAT, FNYEAQ (reference sequence). V lost 4 bases, J lost 5 bases, and 10 bases stayed unmatched. The CDR3 is made up of 17 amino acids. The CDR3 loop reads CASSSGVGQGVNNEQFF. CDR3 bases: TGTGCCAGCAGCTCCGGGGTGGGACAGGGGGTCAACAATGAGCAGTTCTTC.

The chain recombines TRBV4-1 with TRBJ1-6; 9 nucleotides align to TRBD1. CDR1 MGHRA and CDR2 YSYEKL come from the germline V gene. The ends lost 6 bases at V and 7 bases at J; junction bases unmatched: 4. CDR3 length: 14 amino acids. The CDR3 protein is CASSRTGENSPLHF. The DNA of the CDR3 is TGCGCCAGCAGTCGGACAGGGGAGAATTCACCCCTCCACTTT.

The chain joins TRBV19 to TRBJ1-5, with a weak D call TRBD1 (5 bases). The CDR3 has 15 amino acids. Germline CDR1 and CDR2: LNHDA and SQIVND (reference sequence). Trimming stripped 3 bases from V and 0 bases from J, with 9 bases between. In DNA form, the CDR3 reads TGTGCCAGTAGTATGGGGGATAATAGCAATCAGCCCCAGCATTTT. Protein sequence: CASSMGDNSNQPQHF.

In its sample, this clone was seen once. The J gene is TRBJ2-6, the V gene TRBV4-1, with TRBD1 matching over 7 bases. J lost 4 bases, V lost 4 bases, and 13 bases had no gene match. The length of the CDR3 is 18 residues. Germline assignment: CDR1 MGHRA and CDR2 YSYEKL. This CDR3 reads CASSLDRDYPSGANVLTF. CDR3 nucleotide sequence: TGCGCCAGCAGCCTTGACAGGGATTATCCATCAGGGGCCAACGTCCTGACTTTC.

This rearrangement joins TRBV7-8 to TRBJ1-3; possible D gene TRBD1, 6 bases. Trimming left V 2 bases short and J 2 bases short, with 19 bases between. Per the germline V gene, CDR1 is SGHVS and CDR2 is FQNEAQ. The CDR3 totals 18 residues. CDR3 nucleotides: TGTGCCAGCAGCTTAATGGGGGGCTGGGGGAGCGCTGGAAACACCATATATTTT. It codes for CASSLMGGWGSAGNTIYF. The full variable domain, its missing parts supplied by reference TRBV7-8 and TRBJ1-3, is GAGVSQSPRYKVAKRGQDVALRCDPISGHVSLFWYQQALGQGPEFLTYFQNEAQLDKSGLPSDRFFAERPEGSVSTLKIQRTQQEDSAVYLCASSLMGGWGSAGNTIYFGEGSWLTVV.

Only one count was recorded for this clone. This sequence joins TRBV7-9 and TRBJ2-2; D possibly matches TRBD1 or TRBD2 (5 bases each). CDR1 is SEHNR, CDR2 FQNEAQ, per germline (reference sequence). The CDR3 contains 16 residues. Trimming removed 6 bases from V and 0 bases from J, with 14 bases in between. CDR3 nucleotides: TGTGCCAGCAGTCTCATCCGGGGCGCGAACACCGGGGAGCTGTTTTTT. Translated: CASSLIRGANTGELFF.

The chain employs TRBV9 and TRBJ2-7; 7 bases match TRBD2. V was pared by 3 bases and J by 6 bases, with 9 bases of the junction left unmatched. Germline V gene sequence: CDR1 SGDLS, CDR2 YYNGEE. This CDR3 is built from 14 residues. The CDR3 loop is CASSGGEGLSEQYF. The CDR3 DNA follows: TGTGCCAGCAGCGGTGGGGAGGGGCTCAGCGAGCAGTACTTC.

The J gene is TRBJ2-2, the V gene TRBV4-1; 7 bases agree with TRBD1. The CDR3 length is 15 residues. V gave up 4 bases and J gave up 6 bases; unmatched junction bases: 8. Looked up from germline, CDR1 is MGHRA and CDR2 is YSYEKL. Here the CDR3 DNA reads TGCGCCAGCAGCCTCCGGGACAGCTCCCCCGGGGAGCTGTTTTTT. This sequence encodes CASSLRDSSPGELFF.

This chain joins TRBV7-2 and TRBJ1-1; D perhaps matches TRBD1 (5 bases). Trimming left V 6 bases short and J 7 bases short, with 15 bases between. The germline V gene has CDR1 SGHTA and CDR2 FQGNSA. The CDR3 contains 13 residues. The CDR3 DNA follows: TGTGCCAGCAGTCTGGGGCCTCTGAGTGAAGCTTTCTTT. It codes for CASSLGPLSEAFF. The full variable domain, in which reference TRBV7-2 and TRBJ1-1 provide the parts outside the CDR3, is GAGVSQSPSNKVTEKGKDVELRCDPISGHTALYWYRQSLGQGLEFLIYFQGNSAPDKSGLPSDRFSAERTGGSVSTLTIQRTQQEDSAVYLCASSLGPLSEAFFGQGTRLTVV.

This clone was recorded once. V and J are TRBV6-1 and TRBJ2-3, with D uncertain. Germline V gene sequence: CDR1 MNHNS, CDR2 SASEGT. There are 13 residues in the CDR3. The V end was cut by 3 bases, the J end by 6 bases, with 10 bases between. For the CDR3, the DNA is TGTGCCAGCAGTGATCAAGGGTGGGATACGCAGTATTTT. As protein: CASSDQGWDTQYF.

The chain links TRBV5-1 to TRBJ1-1; no clear D. V lost 0 bases, J lost 0 bases, and 12 bases lay in between. Germline lookup yields CDR1 SGHRS and CDR2 YFSETQ. The CDR3 totals 16 residues. Written as DNA, the CDR3 is TGCGCCAGCAGCTTGGATTGGTTTCCAATGAACACTGAAGCTTTCTTT. Its protein product is CASSLDWFPMNTEAFF.

The genes are TRBV5-8 and TRBJ2-2, with 7 nucleotides matching TRBD2. V gave up 2 bases and J gave up 0 bases; unmatched junction bases: 7. This CDR3 has 17 residues. Germline-derived CDR1 and CDR2 are SGHTS and YDEGEE. The CDR3 DNA is TGTGCCAGCAGCTTAACTTCAAGCGGGACGAACACCGGGGAGCTGTTTTTT. It translates to CASSLTSSGTNTGELFF.

This clone has more than one count but fewer than ten. The V call is TRBV19, the J call TRBJ2-3, with D possibly matching TRBD2 (6 bases). This CDR3 region has 14 residues. Trimming cost V 5 bases and J 6 bases, with 15 bases left between them. Germline-derived CDR1 and CDR2 are LNHDA and SQIVND (reference sequence). The CDR3 spells CASSLRESGDTQYF. CDR3 coding DNA: TGTGCCAGTAGTTTACGGGAGAGTGGGGATACGCAGTATTTT.